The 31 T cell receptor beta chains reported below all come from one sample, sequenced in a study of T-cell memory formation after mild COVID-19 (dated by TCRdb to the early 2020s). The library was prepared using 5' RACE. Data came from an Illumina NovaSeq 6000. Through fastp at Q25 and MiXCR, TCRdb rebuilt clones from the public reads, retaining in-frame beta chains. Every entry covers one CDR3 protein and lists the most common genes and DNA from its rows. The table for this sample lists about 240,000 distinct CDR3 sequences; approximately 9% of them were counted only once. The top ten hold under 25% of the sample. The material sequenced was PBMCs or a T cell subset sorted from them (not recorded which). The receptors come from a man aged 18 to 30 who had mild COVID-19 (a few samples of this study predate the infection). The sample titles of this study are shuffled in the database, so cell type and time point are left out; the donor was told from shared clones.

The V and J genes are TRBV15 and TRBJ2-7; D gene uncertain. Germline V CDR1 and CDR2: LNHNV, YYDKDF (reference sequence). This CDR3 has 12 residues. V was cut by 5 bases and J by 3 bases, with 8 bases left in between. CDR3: CATSHDRYEQYF. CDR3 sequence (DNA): TGTGCCACCAGCCATGACCGCTACGAGCAGTACTTC.

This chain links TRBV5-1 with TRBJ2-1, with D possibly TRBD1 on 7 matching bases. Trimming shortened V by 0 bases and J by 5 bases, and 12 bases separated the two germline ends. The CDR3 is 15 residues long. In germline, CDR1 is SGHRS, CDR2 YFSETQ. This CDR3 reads CASSLGGTADNEQFF. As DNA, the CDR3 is TGCGCCAGCAGCTTGGGCGGGACAGCGGACAATGAGCAGTTCTTC. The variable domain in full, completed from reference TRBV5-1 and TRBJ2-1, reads KAGVTQTPRYLIKTRGQQVTLSCSPISGHRSVSWYQQTPGQGLQFLFEYFSETQRNKGNFPGRFSGRQFSNSRSEMNVSTLELGDSALYLCASSLGGTADNEQFFGPGTRLTVL.

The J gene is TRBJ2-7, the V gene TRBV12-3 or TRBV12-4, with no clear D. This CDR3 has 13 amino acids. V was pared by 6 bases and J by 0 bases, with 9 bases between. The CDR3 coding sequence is TGTGCCAGCAGACCTTTGGACTCCTACGAGCAGTACTTC. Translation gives CASRPLDSYEQYF.

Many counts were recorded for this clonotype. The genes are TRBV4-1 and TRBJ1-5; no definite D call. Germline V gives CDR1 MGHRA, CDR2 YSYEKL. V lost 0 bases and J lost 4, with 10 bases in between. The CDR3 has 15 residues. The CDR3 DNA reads TGCGCCAGCAGCCAAGAGTTTGGAGCTAATCAGCCCCAGCATTTT. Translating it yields CASSQEFGANQPQHF.

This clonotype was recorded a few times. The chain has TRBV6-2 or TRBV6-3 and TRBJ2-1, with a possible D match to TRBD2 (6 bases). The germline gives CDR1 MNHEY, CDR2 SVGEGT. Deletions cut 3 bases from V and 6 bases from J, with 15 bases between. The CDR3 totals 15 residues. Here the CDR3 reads CASSYRGLGVNEQFF. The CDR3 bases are TGTGCCAGCAGTTATCGGGGACTCGGTGTCAATGAGCAGTTCTTC.

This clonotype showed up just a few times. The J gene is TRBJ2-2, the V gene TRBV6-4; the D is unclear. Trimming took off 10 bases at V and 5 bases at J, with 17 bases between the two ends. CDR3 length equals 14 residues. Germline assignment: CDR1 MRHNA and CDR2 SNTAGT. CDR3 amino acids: CATPTSPPTGELFF. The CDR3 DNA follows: TGTGCCACCCCCACCTCTCCCCCAACCGGGGAGCTGTTTTTT.

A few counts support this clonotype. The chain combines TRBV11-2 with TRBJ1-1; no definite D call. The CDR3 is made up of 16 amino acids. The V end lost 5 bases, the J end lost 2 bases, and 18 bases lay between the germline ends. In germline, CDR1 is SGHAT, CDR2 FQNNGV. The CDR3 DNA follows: TGTGCCAGCAGCCTCGTCGGAGCAGATCCAAACACTGAAGCTTTCTTT. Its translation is CASSLVGADPNTEAFF.

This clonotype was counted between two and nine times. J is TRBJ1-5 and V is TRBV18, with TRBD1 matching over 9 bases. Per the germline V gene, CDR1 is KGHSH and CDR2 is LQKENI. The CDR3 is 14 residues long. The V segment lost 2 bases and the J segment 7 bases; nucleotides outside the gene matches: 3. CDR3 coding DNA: TGTGCCAGCTCACCAGGACAGGGGTGGCAGCCCCAGCATTTT. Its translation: CASSPGQGWQPQHF.

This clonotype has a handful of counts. This CDR3 is CASSRGTAQYF. CDR3 nucleotides: TGTGCCAGCAGTCGGGGGACGGCCCAGTACTTC. The J gene is TRBJ2-5, the V gene TRBV6-5, with a possible D match to TRBD2 (6 bases). Trimming cost V 5 bases and J 9 bases, with 10 bases left between them. Per the germline V gene, CDR1 is MNHEY and CDR2 is SVGAGI. The CDR3 has 11 amino acids.

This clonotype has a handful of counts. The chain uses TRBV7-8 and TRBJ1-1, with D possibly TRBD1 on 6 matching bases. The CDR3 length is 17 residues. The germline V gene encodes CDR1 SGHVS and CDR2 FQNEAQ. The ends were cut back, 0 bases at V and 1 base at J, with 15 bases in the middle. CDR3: CASSLAGRARGNTEAFF. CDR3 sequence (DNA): TGTGCCAGCAGCTTAGCTGGTCGGGCCAGGGGGAACACTGAAGCTTTCTTT.

Written as DNA, the CDR3 is TGTGCCAGCAGCGGAAACAGGGAGTGGTATGGCTACACCTTC. It translates to CASSGNREWYGYTF. The gene calls are TRBV7-9 and TRBJ1-2; D perhaps matches TRBD1 (6 bases). The CDR3 length is 14 residues. The germline V gene encodes CDR1 SEHNR and CDR2 FQNEAQ (reference sequence). V lost 5 bases and J 5 bases, leaving 15 bases between the germline ends.

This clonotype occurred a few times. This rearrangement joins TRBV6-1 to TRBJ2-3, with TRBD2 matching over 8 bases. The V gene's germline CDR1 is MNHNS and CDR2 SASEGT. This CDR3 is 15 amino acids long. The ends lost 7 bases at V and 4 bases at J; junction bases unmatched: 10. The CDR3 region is CASTDPGGAPDTQYF. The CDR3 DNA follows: TGTGCCAGCACCGACCCCGGGGGGGCTCCAGATACGCAGTATTTT.

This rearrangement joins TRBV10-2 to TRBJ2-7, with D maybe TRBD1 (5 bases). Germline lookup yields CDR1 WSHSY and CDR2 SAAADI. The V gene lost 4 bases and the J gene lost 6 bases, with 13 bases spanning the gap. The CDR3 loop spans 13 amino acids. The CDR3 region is CASSGTWGSEQYF. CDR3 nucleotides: TGCGCCAGCAGTGGGACATGGGGTAGCGAGCAGTACTTC.

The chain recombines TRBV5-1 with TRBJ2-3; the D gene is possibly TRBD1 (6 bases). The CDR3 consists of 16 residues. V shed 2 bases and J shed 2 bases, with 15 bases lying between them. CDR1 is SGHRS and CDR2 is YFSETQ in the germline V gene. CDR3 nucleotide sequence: TGCGCCAGCAGCTTCGGACAGAGCCCAACCACAGATACGCAGTATTTT. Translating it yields CASSFGQSPTTDTQYF.

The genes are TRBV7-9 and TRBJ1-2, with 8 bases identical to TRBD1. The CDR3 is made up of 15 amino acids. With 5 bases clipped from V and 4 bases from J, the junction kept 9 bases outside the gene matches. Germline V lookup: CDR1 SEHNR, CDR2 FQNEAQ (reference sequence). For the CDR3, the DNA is TGTGCCAGCAGCCTCGGACAGGGCACTGGCTATGGCTACACCTTC. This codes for CASSLGQGTGYGYTF.

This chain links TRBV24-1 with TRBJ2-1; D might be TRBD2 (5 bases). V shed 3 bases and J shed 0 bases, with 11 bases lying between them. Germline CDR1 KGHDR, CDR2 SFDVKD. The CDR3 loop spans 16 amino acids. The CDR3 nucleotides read TGTGCCACCAGTGATGCGGGCCCTAGCTCCTACAATGAGCAGTTCTTC. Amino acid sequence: CATSDAGPSSYNEQFF.

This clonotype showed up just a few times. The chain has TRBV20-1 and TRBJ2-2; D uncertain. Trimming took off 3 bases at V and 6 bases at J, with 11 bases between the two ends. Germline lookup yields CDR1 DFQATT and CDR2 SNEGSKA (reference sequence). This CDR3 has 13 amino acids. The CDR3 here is CSASQLDPGELFF. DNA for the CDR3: TGCAGTGCTAGTCAGCTAGACCCCGGGGAGCTGTTTTTT.

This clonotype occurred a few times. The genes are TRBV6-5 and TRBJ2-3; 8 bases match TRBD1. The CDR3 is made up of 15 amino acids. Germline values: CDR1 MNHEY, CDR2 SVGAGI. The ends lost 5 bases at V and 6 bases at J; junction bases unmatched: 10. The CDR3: CASSPTGQVADTQYF. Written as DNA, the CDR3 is TGTGCCAGCAGTCCGACGGGACAGGTAGCGGATACGCAGTATTTT.

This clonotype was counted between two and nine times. In DNA form, the CDR3 reads TGTGCCAGCAGCTTAAGTATGGGCTACGAGCAGTACTTC. Protein: CASSLSMGYEQYF. The chain links TRBV7-9 to TRBJ2-7; no definite D call. V lost 2 bases to trimming and J lost 3 bases, with 8 bases between them. The length of the CDR3 is 13 residues. CDR1 and CDR2 from the germline V gene are SEHNR and FQNEAQ (reference sequence).

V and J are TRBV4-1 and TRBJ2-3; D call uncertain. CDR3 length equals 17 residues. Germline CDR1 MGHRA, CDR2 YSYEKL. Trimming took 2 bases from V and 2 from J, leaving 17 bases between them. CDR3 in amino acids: CASSQMNGGGHTDTQYF. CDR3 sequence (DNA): TGCGCCAGCAGCCAAATGAACGGCGGTGGCCACACAGATACGCAGTATTTT.

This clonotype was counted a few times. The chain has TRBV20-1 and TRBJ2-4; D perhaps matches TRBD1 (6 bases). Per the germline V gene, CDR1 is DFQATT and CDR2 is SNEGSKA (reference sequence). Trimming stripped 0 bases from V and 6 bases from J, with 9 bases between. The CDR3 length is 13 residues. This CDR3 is CSARDFRGNIQYF. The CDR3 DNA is TGCAGTGCTAGAGATTTCAGGGGAAACATTCAGTACTTC.

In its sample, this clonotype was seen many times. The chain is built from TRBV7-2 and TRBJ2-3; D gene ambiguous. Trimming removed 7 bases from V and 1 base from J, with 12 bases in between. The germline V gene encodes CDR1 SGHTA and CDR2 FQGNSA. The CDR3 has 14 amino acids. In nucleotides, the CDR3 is TGTGCCAGCACCATGGGTTGGGGCACAGATACGCAGTATTTT. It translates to CASTMGWGTDTQYF.

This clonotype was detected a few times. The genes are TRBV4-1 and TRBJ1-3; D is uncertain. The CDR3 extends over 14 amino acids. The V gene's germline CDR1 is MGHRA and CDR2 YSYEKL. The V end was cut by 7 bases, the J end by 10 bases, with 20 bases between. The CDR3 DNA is TGCGCCAGCACTCCCCCGGCCTCCCCCGGAACCATATATTTT. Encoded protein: CASTPPASPGTIYF.

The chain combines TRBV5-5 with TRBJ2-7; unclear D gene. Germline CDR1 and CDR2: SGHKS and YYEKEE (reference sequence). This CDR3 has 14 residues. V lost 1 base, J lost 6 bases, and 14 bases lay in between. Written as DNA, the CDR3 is TGTGCCAGCAGCTTGTGGTCCGGCGTATCCGAGCAGTACGTC. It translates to CASSLWSGVSEQYV.

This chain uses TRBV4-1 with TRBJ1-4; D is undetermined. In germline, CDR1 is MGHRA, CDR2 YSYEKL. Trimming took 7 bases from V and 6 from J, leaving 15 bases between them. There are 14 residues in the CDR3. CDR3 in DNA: TGCGCCAGCACCCGAAGACGGAGCCATGAAAAACTGTTTTTT. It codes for CASTRRRSHEKLFF.

CDR3 sequence: CASSPDRTHEQFF. The CDR3 DNA is TGTGCCAGCAGCCCCGACCGGACACATGAGCAGTTCTTC. The chain carries TRBV7-2 and TRBJ2-1; tentative D call: TRBD1 (5 bases). Between the trimmed V and J ends, which lost 5 bases and 8 bases, there was a span of 13 bases. The CDR3 has 13 residues. Germline V gives CDR1 SGHTA, CDR2 FQGNSA.

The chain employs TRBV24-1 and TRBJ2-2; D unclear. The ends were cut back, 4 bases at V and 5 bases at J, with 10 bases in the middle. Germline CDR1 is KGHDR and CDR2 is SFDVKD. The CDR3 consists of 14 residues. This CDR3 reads CATSESRSTGELFF. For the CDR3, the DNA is TGTGCCACCAGTGAGTCCCGCAGTACCGGGGAGCTGTTTTTT.

In DNA form, the CDR3 reads TGTGCCAGCAGTTACACAGGGATAGGAAACACCATATATTTT. Its translation is CASSYTGIGNTIYF. The gene calls are TRBV6-5 and TRBJ1-3; tentatively, D is TRBD1 (6 bases). CDR3 length: 14 residues. Germline assignment: CDR1 MNHEY and CDR2 SVGAGI. The V gene lost 2 bases and the J gene lost 4 bases, with 9 bases spanning the gap.

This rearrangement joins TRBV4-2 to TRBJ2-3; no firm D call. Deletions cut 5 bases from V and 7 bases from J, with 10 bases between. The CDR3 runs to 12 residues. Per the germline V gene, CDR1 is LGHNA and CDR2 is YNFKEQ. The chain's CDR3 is CASSTPLNTQYF. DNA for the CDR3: TGTGCCAGCAGCACCCCCCTGAATACGCAGTATTTT.

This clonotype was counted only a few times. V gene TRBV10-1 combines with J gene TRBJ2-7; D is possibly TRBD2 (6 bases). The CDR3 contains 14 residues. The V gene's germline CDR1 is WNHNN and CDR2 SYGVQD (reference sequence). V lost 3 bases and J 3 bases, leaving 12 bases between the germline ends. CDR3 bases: TGCGCCAGCAGTGACTCGGGGGACGGCTACGAGCAGTACTTC. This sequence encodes CASSDSGDGYEQYF.

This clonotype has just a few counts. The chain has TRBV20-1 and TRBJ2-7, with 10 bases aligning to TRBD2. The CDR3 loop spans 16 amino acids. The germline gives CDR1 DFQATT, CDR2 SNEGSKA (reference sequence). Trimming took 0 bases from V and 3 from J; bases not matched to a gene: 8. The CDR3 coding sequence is TGCAGTGCTAGAGATCGTCTAGCGGGGGCCCGCTACGAGCAGTACGTC. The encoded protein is CSARDRLAGARYEQYV.